Sequencing of this T cell receptor beta chain was carried out in a study of CD8 T cells in ankylosing spondylitis. About this clonotype itself: As yet, its antigen is unknown.

Findings of the study overall: A subset of motif variants has previously been described in the synovial fluid and blood of reactive arthritis. Characteristic, it appeared, of ankylosing spondylitis blood was a TCR beta motif of eight or nine highly homologous variants. Disease-linked clones, CD8+, were relatively rare in peripheral blood.

The CDR3 length is 15 residues. The germline CDR1 and CDR2 sequences are ENHRY and SYGVKD. Trimming took 3 bases from V and 6 from J; bases not matched to a gene: 8. Quantitative 5'-RACE with molecular barcodes was used to make the TCR beta libraries. TCRdb re-derived calls from the 5' RACE reads in MiXCR, one entry per CDR3 protein. The top ten hold roughly 3.5% of the sample, which has fewer than 550,000 distinct CDR3 sequences, roughly 5.2% seen once. The chain couples TRBV10-3 to TRBJ2-1; the match to TRBD2 covers 7 bases. Sequenced material: blood, either unsorted or a sorted T cell fraction (not recorded which). The clonotype was recovered from a male donor with ankylosing spondylitis. CDR3 protein: CAISDQETSVNEQFF. CDR3 nucleotide sequence: TGTGCCATCAGTGACCAAGAAACTAGCGTCAATGAGCAGTTCTTC.